The clone carrying this T cell receptor (beta chain) showed up just a few times. The antigen is unknown. The germline CDR1 and CDR2 sequences are MGHRA and YSYEKL. This CDR3 is built from 19 residues. Trimming removed 0 bases from V and 6 bases from J, with 26 bases in between. This specimen belongs to a study of post-analysis software for immune sequencing data. Study details: Included courses were relapsing-remitting and secondary progressive multiple sclerosis; progressive-relapsing multiple sclerosis was also included. Findings of the study overall: Elevated frequency relative to controls characterized several TRBV segments in patients, TRBV5-6, TRBV5-1 and TRBV20-1 among them. Controls significantly exceeded multiple sclerosis patients in normalized Chao1 diversity. By F measure, samples from a shared preparation batch strongly co-clustered.

Each TCR beta cDNA library carried unique molecular identifiers. Using its own MiXCR run on the PCR reads, TCRdb lists one record per CDR3 protein. The data contain about 810,000 distinct CDR3 sequences, about 57% of them singletons. The sample comprised blood. The TCR sequence derives from a girl aged 5 to 17 with multiple sclerosis. The chain links TRBV4-1 to TRBJ1-2, with D unclear. CDR3 in amino acids: CASSQDFGGGRSYRDGYTF. CDR3 sequence (DNA): TGCGCCAGCAGCCAAGATTTCGGCGGTGGCAGATCCTATCGAGATGGCTACACCTTC.